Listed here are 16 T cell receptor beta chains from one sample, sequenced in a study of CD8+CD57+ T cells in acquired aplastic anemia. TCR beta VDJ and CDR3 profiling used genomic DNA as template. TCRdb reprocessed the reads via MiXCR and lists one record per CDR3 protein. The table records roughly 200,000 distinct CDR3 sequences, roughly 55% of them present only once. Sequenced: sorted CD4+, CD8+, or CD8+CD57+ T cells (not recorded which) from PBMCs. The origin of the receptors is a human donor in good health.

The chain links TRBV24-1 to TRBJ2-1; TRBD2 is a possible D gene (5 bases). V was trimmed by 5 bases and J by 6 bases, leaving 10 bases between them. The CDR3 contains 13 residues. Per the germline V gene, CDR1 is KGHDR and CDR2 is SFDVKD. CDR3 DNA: TGTGCCACCAGTGCAATAGGGAGCAATGAGCAGTTCTTC. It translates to CATSAIGSNEQFF.

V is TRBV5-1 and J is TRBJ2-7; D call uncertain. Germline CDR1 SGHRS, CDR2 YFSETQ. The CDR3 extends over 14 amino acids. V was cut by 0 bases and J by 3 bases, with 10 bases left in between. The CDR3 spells CASSLARNDYEQYF. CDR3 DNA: TGCGCCAGCAGCTTGGCACGGAACGACTACGAGCAGTACTTC.

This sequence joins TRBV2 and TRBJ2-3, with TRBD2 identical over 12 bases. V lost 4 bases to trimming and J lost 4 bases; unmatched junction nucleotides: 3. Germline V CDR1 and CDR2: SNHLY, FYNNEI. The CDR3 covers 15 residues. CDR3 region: CASSGPSGGADTQYF. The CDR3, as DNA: TGTGCCAGCAGTGGCCCTAGCGGGGGGGCAGATACGCAGTATTTT.

CDR3 nucleotide sequence: TGTGCCATCAGTGAGATCCTAGCGGGCGCGAACACCGGGGAGCTGTTTTTT. Translating gives CAISEILAGANTGELFF. The V gene is TRBV10-3, the J gene TRBJ2-2; 8 bases align to TRBD2. The V and J ends lost 2 bases and 0 bases, in that order; junction bases with no gene match: 5. The germline V gene has CDR1 ENHRY and CDR2 SYGVKD. CDR3 length: 17 amino acids.

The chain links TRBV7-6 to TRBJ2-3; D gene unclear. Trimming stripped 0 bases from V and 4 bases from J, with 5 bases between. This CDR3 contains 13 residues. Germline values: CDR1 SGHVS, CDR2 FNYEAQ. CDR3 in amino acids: CASSLAIPDTQYF. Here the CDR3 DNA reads TGTGCCAGCAGCTTAGCGATTCCAGATACGCAGTATTTT.

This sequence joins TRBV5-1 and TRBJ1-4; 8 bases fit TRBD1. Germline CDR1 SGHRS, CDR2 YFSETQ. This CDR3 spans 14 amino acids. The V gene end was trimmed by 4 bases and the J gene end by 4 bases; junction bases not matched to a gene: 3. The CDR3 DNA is TGCGCCAGCAGCCAACAGGGGGGTAATGAAAAACTGTTTTTT. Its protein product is CASSQQGGNEKLFF.

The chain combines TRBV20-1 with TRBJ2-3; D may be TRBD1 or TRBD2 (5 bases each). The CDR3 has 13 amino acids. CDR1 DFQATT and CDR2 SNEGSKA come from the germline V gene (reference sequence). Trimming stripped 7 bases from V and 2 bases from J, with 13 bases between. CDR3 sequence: CSVEGPHTDTQYF. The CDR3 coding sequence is TGCAGTGTAGAGGGACCCCACACAGATACGCAGTATTTT.

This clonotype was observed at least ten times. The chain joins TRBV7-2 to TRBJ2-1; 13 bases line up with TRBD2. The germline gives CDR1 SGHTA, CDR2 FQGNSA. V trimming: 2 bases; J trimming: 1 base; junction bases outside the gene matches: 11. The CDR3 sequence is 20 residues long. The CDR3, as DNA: TGTGCCAGCAGCTTACAGGTTCTACTAGCGGGAGGGCCTTCCTACAATGAGCAGTTCTTC. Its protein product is CASSLQVLLAGGPSYNEQFF. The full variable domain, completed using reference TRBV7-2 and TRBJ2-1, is GAGVSQSPSNKVTEKGKDVELRCDPISGHTALYWYRQSLGQGLEFLIYFQGNSAPDKSGLPSDRFSAERTGGSVSTLTIQRTQQEDSAVYLCASSLQVLLAGGPSYNEQFFGPGTRLTVL.

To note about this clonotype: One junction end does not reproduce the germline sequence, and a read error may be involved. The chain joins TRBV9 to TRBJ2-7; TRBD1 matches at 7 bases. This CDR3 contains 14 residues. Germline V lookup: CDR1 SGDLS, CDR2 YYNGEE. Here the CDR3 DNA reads TGTGCCAGTCGTGTGGGGACAGCCCACTACGAGCAGTGCTTC. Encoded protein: CASRVGTAHYEQCF.

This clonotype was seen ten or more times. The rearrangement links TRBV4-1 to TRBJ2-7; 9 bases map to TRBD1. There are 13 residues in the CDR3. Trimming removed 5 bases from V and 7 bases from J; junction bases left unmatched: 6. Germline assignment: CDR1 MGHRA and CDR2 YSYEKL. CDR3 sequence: CASSLQGAEEQYF. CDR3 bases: TGCGCCAGCAGCTTACAGGGGGCGGAGGAGCAGTACTTC.

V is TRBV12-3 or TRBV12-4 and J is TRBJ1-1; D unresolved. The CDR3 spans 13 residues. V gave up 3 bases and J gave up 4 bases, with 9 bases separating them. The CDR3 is CASSFRVGTEAFF. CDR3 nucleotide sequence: TGTGCCAGCAGTTTTAGGGTGGGCACTGAAGCTTTCTTT.

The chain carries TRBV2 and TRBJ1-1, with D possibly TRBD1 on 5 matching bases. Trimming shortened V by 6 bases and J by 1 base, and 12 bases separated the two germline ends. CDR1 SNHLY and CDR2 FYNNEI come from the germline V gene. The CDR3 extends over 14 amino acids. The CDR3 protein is CASSLDGTNTEAFF. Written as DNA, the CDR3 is TGTGCCAGCAGCTTGGATGGGACGAACACTGAAGCTTTCTTT.

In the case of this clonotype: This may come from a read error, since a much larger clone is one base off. CDR3 bases: TGTGCCAGCACTGAGGGCCAGGAAGGCACCGGGGAGCTGTTTTTT. The encoded protein is CASTEGQEGTGELFF. This chain connects TRBV6-4 to TRBJ2-2; a weak D match, TRBD2 (5 bases). Looked up from germline, CDR1 is MRHNA and CDR2 is SNTAGT. The CDR3 covers 15 residues. Trimming pared 7 bases from V and 4 bases from J, leaving 16 bases between.

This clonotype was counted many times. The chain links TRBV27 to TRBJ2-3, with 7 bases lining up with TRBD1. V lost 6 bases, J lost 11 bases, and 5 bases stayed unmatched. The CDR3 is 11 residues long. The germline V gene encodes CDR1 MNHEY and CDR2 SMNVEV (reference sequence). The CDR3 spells CASRWGQLQYF. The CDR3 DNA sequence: TGTGCCAGCAGGTGGGGACAGCTGCAGTATTTT.

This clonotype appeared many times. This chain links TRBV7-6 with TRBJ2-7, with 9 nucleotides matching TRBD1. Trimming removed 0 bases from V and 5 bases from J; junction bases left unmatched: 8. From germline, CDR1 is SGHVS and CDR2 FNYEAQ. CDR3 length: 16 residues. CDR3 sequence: CASSLAPGQGLHEQYF. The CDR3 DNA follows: TGTGCCAGCAGCTTAGCGCCGGGACAGGGCCTCCACGAGCAGTACTTC.

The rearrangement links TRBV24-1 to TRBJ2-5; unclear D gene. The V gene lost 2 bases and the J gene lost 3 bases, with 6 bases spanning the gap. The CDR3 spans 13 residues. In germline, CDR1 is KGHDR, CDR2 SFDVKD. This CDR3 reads CATSDSREETQYF. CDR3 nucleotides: TGTGCCACCAGTGATTCCCGTGAAGAGACCCAGTACTTC.